One sample yielded the 18 T cell receptor beta chains listed below, sequenced in a study of T cells in Graves' hyperthyroidism and ophthalmopathy. Researchers took RNA transcripts and amplified the TCR beta CDR3 regions from them. The HTBI primer set was used in a first-round RT-PCR of the TCR CDR3. Via MiXCR, TCRdb re-called the multiplex PCR reads, giving one row per CDR3 protein. Of about 700,000 distinct CDR3 sequences listed, approximately 42% are singletons. The sequencing sample was made of peripheral blood or thyroid tissue (not recorded which). The receptors originated from an adult man with Graves' disease, either hyperthyroidism or ophthalmopathy (not recorded which).

This clonotype showed up just a few times. The gene calls are TRBV5-1 and TRBJ1-1; possible D gene TRBD1, 6 bases. The CDR3 length is 15 residues. V was cut by 0 bases and J by 10 bases, with 19 bases left in between. CDR1 is SGHRS and CDR2 is YFSETQ in the germline V gene. This CDR3 is CASSLVVGGSGGAFF. The CDR3 DNA is TGCGCCAGCAGCTTGGTGGTAGGGGGATCTGGAGGAGCTTTCTTT.

This clonotype came up many times. The chain combines TRBV2 with TRBJ1-2; TRBD1 is a possible D gene (5 bases). The germline gives CDR1 SNHLY, CDR2 FYNNEI. The CDR3 is 12 residues long. V was trimmed by 6 bases and J by 4 bases, leaving 9 bases between them. Here the CDR3 DNA reads TGTGCCAGCAGGCAGGGATCCTATGGCTACACCTTC. Its protein product is CASRQGSYGYTF.

The chain links TRBV25-1 to TRBJ1-2, with 7 bases lining up with TRBD1. Germline CDR1 is MGHDK and CDR2 is SYGVNS. The V gene end was trimmed by 6 bases and the J gene end by 2 bases; junction bases not matched to a gene: 9. This CDR3 comprises 15 residues. The CDR3 bases are TGTGCCAGCAGCCCTTACTCGGGACAGAACTATGGCTACACCTTC. Protein product: CASSPYSGQNYGYTF.

This clonotype was recorded once. The gene calls are TRBV10-3 and TRBJ1-5; D unresolved. Germline CDR1 and CDR2: ENHRY and SYGVKD. Between the trimmed V and J ends, which lost 10 bases and 7 bases, there was a span of 23 bases. The CDR3 runs to 15 residues. This chain's CDR3 is CASSADGMNYQPQHF. DNA of the CDR3: TGTGCCAGCAGCGCGGACGGGATGAACTACCAGCCCCAGCATTTT.

As regards this clonotype: This may come from a read error, since a much larger clone is one base off. The CDR3 DNA is TGTGCCAGCAGCTCTTCTGAAAAACCGTTTTTT. Its protein is CASSSSEKPFF. This rearrangement joins TRBV7-9 to TRBJ1-4; D gene uncertain. The CDR3 is 11 amino acids. Germline V gene data show CDR1 as SEHNR and CDR2 as FQNEAQ (reference sequence).

CDR3 sequence (DNA): TGCAGCGTTGAAGCGGCGACCTACGAGCAGTACTTC. The encoded protein is CSVEAATYEQYF. The chain links TRBV29-1 to TRBJ2-7; D is unclear. V was shortened by 1 base and J by 2 bases, with 6 bases between the two germline ends. Germline assignment: CDR1 SQVTM and CDR2 ANQGSEA. The CDR3 is made up of 12 amino acids.

The chain carries TRBV13 and TRBJ1-1, with unresolved D. Germline V gene lookup returns CDR1 PRHDT and CDR2 FYEKMQ (reference sequence). The CDR3 loop spans 15 amino acids. With 2 bases removed from V and 1 base from J, the gap between germline ends came to 11 bases. The CDR3 sequence is CASSLRSWANTEAFF. The CDR3 nucleotides are TGTGCCAGCAGCTTAAGGAGCTGGGCGAACACTGAAGCTTTCTTT.

In this sample, this clonotype turned up many times. The rearrangement joins TRBV19 to TRBJ2-5; possible D gene TRBD1, 5 bases. Trimming took 3 bases from V and 2 from J, leaving 10 bases between them. The CDR3 is 14 residues long. Germline values: CDR1 LNHDA, CDR2 SQIVND (reference sequence). CDR3 sequence (DNA): TGTGCCAGTAGTATCCAGGGCCCTCAAGAGACCCAGTACTTC. Protein: CASSIQGPQETQYF. Full variable domain (missing parts from reference TRBV19 and TRBJ2-5): DGGITQSPKYLFRKEGQNVTLSCEQNLNHDAMYWYRQDPGQGLRLIYYSQIVNDFQKGDIAEGYSVSREKKESFPLTVTSAQKNPTAFYLCASSIQGPQETQYFGPGTRLLVL.

This clonotype was seen a handful of times. The genes are TRBV7-2 and TRBJ1-4; 9 positions agree with TRBD1. Germline lookup yields CDR1 SGHTA and CDR2 FQGNSA. Trimming cost V 1 base and J 8 bases; bases outside gene matches: 5. The CDR3 runs to 15 residues. CDR3 amino acids: CASSLGDRVEEKLFF. CDR3 nucleotides: TGTGCCAGCAGCTTAGGGGACAGGGTTGAGGAAAAACTGTTTTTT.

The chain has TRBV15 and TRBJ1-5; 9 bases agree with TRBD1. CDR3 size: 16 residues. V was clipped by 1 base and J by 3 bases; unmatched bases: 4. Germline V gives CDR1 LNHNV, CDR2 YYDKDF (reference sequence). For the CDR3, the DNA is TGTGCCACCAGCAGAGCACGGACAGGGGTCAATCAGCCCCAGCATTTT. Residues: CATSRARTGVNQPQHF.

This clonotype was seen only once. The chain employs TRBV6-1 and TRBJ1-5; D unresolved. V lost 1 base and J 6 bases, leaving 16 bases between the germline ends. Germline values: CDR1 MNHNS, CDR2 SASEGT. CDR3 length equals 16 residues. The CDR3 DNA is TGTGCCAGCAGTGAAGGATTGGGGAGGGCTGGTCAGCCCCAGCATTTT. It yields the protein CASSEGLGRAGQPQHF.

This clonotype was observed a handful of times. The gene calls are TRBV12-3 or TRBV12-4 and TRBJ2-7; D uncertain. Deletions cut 6 bases from V and 7 bases from J, with 13 bases between. CDR3 length: 12 residues. The CDR3 DNA is TGTGCCAGCAGGTTTGATTTGGGGGAGCAGTACTTC. Protein sequence: CASRFDLGEQYF.

This clonotype appeared many times. V usage is TRBV25-1 and J usage is TRBJ1-1; 7 bases map to TRBD1. CDR3 length equals 13 residues. Germline V gives CDR1 MGHDK, CDR2 SYGVNS. Trimming at V came to 4 bases and at J to 4 bases, leaving 3 bases not matched to a gene. The CDR3 loop reads CASSGPGGTEAFF. In nucleotides, the CDR3 is TGTGCCAGCAGTGGCCCAGGGGGCACTGAAGCTTTCTTT.

Points on this clonotype: A much larger clonotype is one base distant, so this may be a read error. The chain has TRBV29-1 and TRBJ2-7; D is perhaps TRBD1 (5 bases). The germline V gene has CDR1 SQVTM and CDR2 ANQGSEA. This CDR3 has 12 amino acids. The CDR3 loop reads CCGCERGYEQYF. The CDR3 bases are TGCTGCGGTTGCGAAAGGGGCTACGAGCAGTACTTC.

This clonotype has a count of ten or more. The genes are TRBV10-3 and TRBJ2-5; D unclear. The length of the CDR3 is 14 residues. CDR1 is ENHRY, CDR2 SYGVKD, per germline. The V gene lost 0 bases and the J gene lost 4 bases, with 9 bases spanning the gap. The CDR3 loop reads CAISESLVGETQYF. The CDR3 DNA is TGTGCCATCAGTGAGTCTCTAGTTGGAGAGACCCAGTACTTC.

The genes are TRBV6-5 and TRBJ1-2, with D perhaps matching TRBD1 (5 bases). The germline gives CDR1 MNHEY, CDR2 SVGAGI. The CDR3 length is 16 residues. Trimming stripped 0 bases from V and 0 bases from J, with 11 bases between. As DNA, the CDR3 is TGTGCCAGCAGTTACTCCTCGACGGACACTAACTATGGCTACACCTTC. It specifies CASSYSSTDTNYGYTF.

The CDR3 nucleotides are TGTGCCACCGGACAGAGGGCTAATGAAAAACTGTTTTTT. The encoded protein is CATGQRANEKLFF. V and J are TRBV24-1 and TRBJ1-4; TRBD1 might be the D (6 bases). The CDR3 contains 13 residues. Germline loops: CDR1 KGHDR, CDR2 SFDVKD. The germline V and J ends were trimmed by 9 bases and 3 bases, with 10 bases remaining between them.

Note on this clonotype: A read error is likely, as this CDR3 ends without the conserved phenylalanine or tryptophan. This chain uses TRBV12-3 or TRBV12-4 with TRBJ1-2, with D hard to call. The CDR3 is made up of 12 amino acids. Trimming cost V 5 bases and J 3 bases, with 7 bases left between them. The CDR3 protein is CASSPPYYGYTS. The CDR3 DNA reads TGTGCCAGCAGTCCCCCGTACTATGGCTACACCTCC.